The source of this TCR beta chain is a study of T cell responses to AZD1222 COVID-19 vaccine. The germline CDR1 and CDR2 sequences are SGHVS and FQNEAQ. The J segment lost 1 base and the V segment lost 2 bases, leaving 2 bases of the junction unmatched. CDR3 length: 16 amino acids. TCRdb's copy holds only in-frame clones and misses some; the assay was immunoSEQ multiplex PCR. This sample has over 110,000 clones, with approximately 87% found just once. This specimen was peripheral blood, taken 28 days after the second AZD1222 dose. The receptor was isolated from an adult who received the AZD1222 COVID-19 vaccine. The chain couples TRBV7-8 to TRBJ2-3; the match to TRBD2 covers 11 bases. The CDR3 bases are TGTGCCAGCAGCTTATCGACTAGCGGGGGCACAGATACGCAGTATTTT. This translates into CASSLSTSGGTDTQYF.